Listed here are 26 T cell receptor beta chains from one sample, sequenced in a study of Ad26.COV2.S vaccination and SARS-CoV-2 variants. TCRdb's table, derived via immunoSEQ multiplex PCR, lists solely in-frame clones and lacks some. The data contain 300,000 to 400,000 clones, about 86% of them seen just once; the ten biggest clones take up 1.5% to 2.5%. Treatment reported: roughly 20 received Ad26.COV2.S at low or high dose, single or two shots; a few received placebo; per-sample allocation not given. It was on day 63 after the first vaccine or placebo injection that samples were taken. The specimen was peripheral blood, collected in a trial of Ad26.COV2.S vaccine versus placebo. The receptors were gathered from a person between 18 and 65 years old who received the Ad26.COV2.S COVID-19 vaccine or a placebo.

The chain has TRBV5-4 and TRBJ2-5; tentative D call: TRBD2 (7 bases). The germline V gene encodes CDR1 SGHNT and CDR2 YYREEE (reference sequence). The CDR3 spans 15 residues. With 4 bases removed from V and 2 bases from J, the gap between germline ends came to 15 bases. CDR3 sequence reads: CASSPPGGPQETQYF. In DNA, the CDR3 is TGTGCCAGCAGCCCGCCGGGGGGCCCACAAGAGACCCAGTACTTC.

This clone was recorded only once. The chain recombines TRBV27 with TRBJ1-1, with D perhaps TRBD1 (6 bases). Trimming took off 6 bases at V and 7 bases at J, with 18 bases between the two ends. The CDR3 length is 14 residues. Per the germline V gene, CDR1 is MNHEY and CDR2 is SMNVEV (reference sequence). The CDR3 sequence: CASSYTLQGSEAFF. The CDR3 DNA reads TGTGCCAGCAGCTACACCTTACAGGGTAGTGAAGCTTTCTTT.

The chain is built from TRBV6-2 or TRBV6-3 and TRBJ2-6; a possible D gene is TRBD1 (7 bases). V dropped 4 bases and J dropped 2 bases, with 15 bases sitting between them. The CDR3 runs 17 residues. Germline lookup yields CDR1 MNHEY and CDR2 SVGEGT. CDR3 sequence: CASSSQGGFPGANVLTF. In DNA, the CDR3 is TGTGCCAGCAGTTCGCAGGGGGGATTCCCTGGGGCCAACGTCCTGACTTTC.

The CDR3 coding sequence is TGTGCCAGCACCTATCTGGGACTAGCGGGGGGGCAGGGCGAGCAGTACTTC. Protein sequence: CASTYLGLAGGQGEQYF. The chain couples TRBV21-1 to TRBJ2-7; the table's D call TRBD2 went unverified against the DNA. TRBV21-1 is assigned pseudogene status. This CDR3 has 17 amino acids.

The chain links TRBV7-8 to TRBJ2-7; 8 bases match TRBD1. V lost 1 base and J lost 0; bases outside the gene matches: 5. The V gene's germline CDR1 is SGHVS and CDR2 FQNEAQ. CDR3 length: 16 amino acids. CDR3 amino acids: CASSLDRTGSSYEQYF. The DNA of the CDR3 is TGTGCCAGCAGCTTAGATAGGACAGGGAGCTCCTACGAGCAGTACTTC. The full variable domain, in which reference TRBV7-8 and TRBJ2-7 provide the parts outside the CDR3, is GAGVSQSPRYKVAKRGQDVALRCDPISGHVSLFWYQQALGQGPEFLTYFQNEAQLDKSGLPSDRFFAERPEGSVSTLKIQRTQQEDSAVYLCASSLDRTGSSYEQYFGPGTRLTVT.

This chain's CDR3 is CASSSWTGQGNTIYF. CDR3 sequence (DNA): TGTGCCAGCAGCTCCTGGACAGGGCAAGGAAACACCATATATTTT. The chain links TRBV7-2 to TRBJ1-3; 8 nucleotides agree with TRBD1. Germline trimming cut 4 bases from V and 4 bases from J; bases unmatched to any gene: 6. The germline CDR1 and CDR2 sequences are SGHTA and FQGNSA. The CDR3 is made up of 15 amino acids.

This clone occurred once. The gene calls are TRBV19 and TRBJ1-2; a possible D gene is TRBD1 (5 bases). This CDR3 contains 14 residues. The germline V and J ends were trimmed by 5 bases and 3 bases, with 13 bases remaining between them. Germline CDR1 and CDR2: LNHDA and SQIVND (reference sequence). Here the CDR3 DNA reads TGTGCCAGTAGTCATGGACGGGGGGACTATGGCTACACCTTC. It codes for CASSHGRGDYGYTF.

This chain connects TRBV9 to TRBJ2-5, with 9 nucleotides matching TRBD1. The CDR3 has 15 residues. The ends lost 4 bases at V and 3 bases at J; junction bases unmatched: 7. Germline CDR1 reads SGDLS; CDR2 reads YYNGEE. DNA for the CDR3: TGTGCCAGCAGCCCCGGGACAGGGAAAAAAGAGACCCAGTACTTC. Amino acid sequence: CASSPGTGKKETQYF.

The V call is TRBV19, the J call TRBJ1-2; D remains ambiguous. V lost 7 bases to trimming and J lost 13 bases, with 7 bases between them. This CDR3 has 8 residues. The germline V gene encodes CDR1 LNHDA and CDR2 SQIVND (reference sequence). CDR3 sequence reads: CASMQSTF. The CDR3 bases are TGTGCCAGTATGCAAAGCACCTTC.

V is TRBV29-1 and J is TRBJ2-1; D is unclear. CDR1 is SQVTM, CDR2 ANQGSEA, per germline. The CDR3 runs 10 residues. V gave up 6 bases and J gave up 6 bases, with 6 bases separating them. The CDR3 region has the DNA TGCAGCGTGAGCCGCAATGAGCAGTTCTTC. This sequence encodes CSVSRNEQFF.

This chain uses TRBV6-2 or TRBV6-3 with TRBJ2-3; possible D gene TRBD2, 6 bases. CDR1 is MNHEY, CDR2 SVGEGT, per germline. The germline V and J ends were trimmed by 2 bases and 1 base, with 13 bases remaining between them. This CDR3 spans 16 amino acids. CDR3 nucleotide sequence: TGTGCCAGCAGTTACCCGCCAGGCGGGGGCACAGATACGCAGTATTTT. Protein: CASSYPPGGGTDTQYF.

This chain links TRBV10-3 with TRBJ2-5; D unclear. CDR1 and CDR2 (germline): ENHRY, SYGVKD. Trimming shortened V by 0 bases and J by 13 bases, and 15 bases separated the two germline ends. The CDR3 length is 13 residues. The CDR3 loop reads CAISESIPRRLYF. CDR3 coding DNA: TGTGCCATCAGTGAGTCGATACCGCGGCGATTGTACTTC.

The J gene is TRBJ2-7, the V gene TRBV10-3; perhaps TRBD2 as D (6 bases). Germline V gene lookup returns CDR1 ENHRY and CDR2 SYGVKD. Trimming stripped 6 bases from V and 5 bases from J, with 11 bases between. The CDR3 spans 12 residues. This chain's CDR3 is CAIRSSGDEQYF. CDR3 coding DNA: TGTGCCATCAGGTCATCGGGGGACGAGCAGTACTTC.

Note on this clone: This sample also contains other DNA sequences that code for the same CDR3. The chain carries TRBV3-1 (or the pseudogene TRBV3-2) and TRBJ1-3; D gene ambiguous. The V gene lost 4 bases and the J gene lost 2 bases, with 6 bases spanning the gap. CDR3 length: 13 amino acids. Germline-derived CDR1 and CDR2 are LGHDT and YNNKEL (reference sequence). The CDR3 DNA is TGTGCCAGCAGCCGTGGCCCTGGAAACACCATATATTTT. Its translation is CASSRGPGNTIYF.

The chain uses TRBV5-1 and TRBJ2-6; D is unresolved. This CDR3 region has 16 residues. The germline CDR1 and CDR2 sequences are SGHRS and YFSETQ. V was trimmed by 4 bases and J by 0 bases, leaving 11 bases between them. The CDR3 loop is CASSLDVVSGANVLTF. CDR3 DNA sequence: TGCGCCAGCAGCCTGGACGTGGTCTCTGGGGCCAACGTCCTGACTTTC.

This chain uses TRBV7-2 with TRBJ2-7, with 12 bases matching TRBD2. The CDR3 covers 16 residues. The V and J ends lost 6 bases and 4 bases, in that order; junction bases with no gene match: 10. The germline CDR1 and CDR2 sequences are SGHTA and FQGNSA. This CDR3 reads CASSGLAGHTYYEQYF. CDR3 DNA sequence: TGTGCCAGCAGTGGACTAGCGGGGCATACGTATTACGAGCAGTACTTC.

The chain uses TRBV23-1 and TRBJ1-3; D gene ambiguous. TRBV23-1 qualifies as an ORF whose function is uncertain. The V gene lost 0 bases and the J gene lost 0 bases, with 18 bases spanning the gap. The CDR3 has 19 residues. This CDR3 reads CASSQSRYRVTDSGNTIYF. DNA for the CDR3: TGCGCCAGCAGTCAATCCCGATATCGAGTTACGGACTCTGGAAACACCATATATTTT.

J is TRBJ2-7 and V is TRBV7-9; no firm D call. CDR1 SEHNR and CDR2 FQNEAQ come from the germline V gene (reference sequence). V lost 5 bases, J lost 4 bases, and 9 bases lay in between. This CDR3 is 12 amino acids long. In DNA form, the CDR3 reads TGTGCCAGCAGCGCGCTAGTTTACGAGCAGTACTTC. It encodes CASSALVYEQYF.

The rearrangement joins TRBV5-1 to TRBJ2-1; the match to TRBD2 covers 10 bases. From germline, CDR1 is SGHRS and CDR2 YFSETQ. The J segment lost 4 bases and the V segment lost 5 bases, leaving 3 bases of the junction unmatched. The CDR3 consists of 14 residues. CDR3: CASRSSGGYNEQFF. DNA for the CDR3: TGCGCCAGCAGGAGTAGCGGGGGGTACAATGAGCAGTTCTTC.

The J gene is TRBJ1-4, the V gene TRBV2, with 7 bases aligning to TRBD1. Trimming took 7 bases from V and 8 from J; bases not matched to a gene: 10. The CDR3 sequence is 14 residues long. In germline, CDR1 is SNHLY, CDR2 FYNNEI. The DNA of the CDR3 is TGTGCCAGCAACTTAAACAGGGGCGGGGAAAAACTGTTTTTT. Protein: CASNLNRGGEKLFF.

The rearrangement links TRBV27 to TRBJ1-2, with D possibly matching TRBD1 (5 bases). Germline V CDR1 and CDR2: MNHEY, SMNVEV (reference sequence). Trimming took 5 bases from V and 4 from J, leaving 11 bases between them. The CDR3 is 13 amino acids. The CDR3, as DNA: TGTGCCAGCAGTGCTGGCGGGGGCTATGGCTACACCTTC. As protein: CASSAGGGYGYTF.

The V and J genes are TRBV6-2 or TRBV6-3 and TRBJ1-2, with D perhaps matching TRBD1 (5 bases). CDR1 MNHEY and CDR2 SVGEGT come from the germline V gene. The CDR3 spans 14 residues. Trimming shortened V by 2 bases and J by 7 bases, and 14 bases separated the two germline ends. CDR3 bases: TGTGCCAGCAGTTACAAAGGGGTGTACTCTGGCTACACCTTC. This codes for CASSYKGVYSGYTF.

The chain employs TRBV6-1 and TRBJ1-2; TRBD1 matches at 8 bases. This CDR3 has 14 residues. CDR1 is MNHNS, CDR2 SASEGT, per germline. Trimming removed 2 bases from V and 8 bases from J; junction bases left unmatched: 7. CDR3 nucleotides: TGTGCCAGCAGTGAAATCCAGGGGGCGCGGGGCTACACCTTC. Translated: CASSEIQGARGYTF.

V gene TRBV19 combines with J gene TRBJ2-7; D perhaps matches TRBD1 (6 bases). CDR1 and CDR2 (germline): LNHDA, SQIVND (reference sequence). There are 14 residues in the CDR3. The germline V and J ends were trimmed by 4 bases and 0 bases, with 10 bases remaining between them. This chain's CDR3 is CASSSPGDSYEQYF. DNA of the CDR3: TGTGCCAGTAGTAGTCCAGGGGACTCCTACGAGCAGTACTTC.

This chain joins TRBV9 and TRBJ2-2; 8 bases fit TRBD1. The CDR3 has 18 residues. Germline V gives CDR1 SGDLS, CDR2 YYNGEE. The junction had 15 bases not matched to a gene; V was cut back by 4 bases and J by 4 bases. The CDR3 nucleotides are TGTGCCAGCAGCCCCCGAGCGGACAGGGTCGGAGGCACCGGGGAGCTGTTTTTT. It yields the protein CASSPRADRVGGTGELFF.

The rearrangement links TRBV30 to TRBJ1-1, with D maybe TRBD1 (5 bases). Per the germline V gene, CDR1 is GTSNPN and CDR2 is SVGIG (reference sequence). There are 15 residues in the CDR3. With 3 bases removed from V and 0 bases from J, the gap between germline ends came to 14 bases. CDR3 bases: TGTGCCTGGAGAGGGCCCGGGACCATGAACACTGAAGCTTTCTTT. It yields the protein CAWRGPGTMNTEAFF. Supplemented by reference TRBV30 and TRBJ1-1, the full variable domain reads SQTIHQWPATLVQPVGSPLSLECTVEGTSNPNLYWYRQAAGRGLQLLFYSVGIGQISSEVPQNLSASRPQDRQFILSSKKLLLSDSGFYLCAWRGPGTMNTEAFFGQGTRLTVV.